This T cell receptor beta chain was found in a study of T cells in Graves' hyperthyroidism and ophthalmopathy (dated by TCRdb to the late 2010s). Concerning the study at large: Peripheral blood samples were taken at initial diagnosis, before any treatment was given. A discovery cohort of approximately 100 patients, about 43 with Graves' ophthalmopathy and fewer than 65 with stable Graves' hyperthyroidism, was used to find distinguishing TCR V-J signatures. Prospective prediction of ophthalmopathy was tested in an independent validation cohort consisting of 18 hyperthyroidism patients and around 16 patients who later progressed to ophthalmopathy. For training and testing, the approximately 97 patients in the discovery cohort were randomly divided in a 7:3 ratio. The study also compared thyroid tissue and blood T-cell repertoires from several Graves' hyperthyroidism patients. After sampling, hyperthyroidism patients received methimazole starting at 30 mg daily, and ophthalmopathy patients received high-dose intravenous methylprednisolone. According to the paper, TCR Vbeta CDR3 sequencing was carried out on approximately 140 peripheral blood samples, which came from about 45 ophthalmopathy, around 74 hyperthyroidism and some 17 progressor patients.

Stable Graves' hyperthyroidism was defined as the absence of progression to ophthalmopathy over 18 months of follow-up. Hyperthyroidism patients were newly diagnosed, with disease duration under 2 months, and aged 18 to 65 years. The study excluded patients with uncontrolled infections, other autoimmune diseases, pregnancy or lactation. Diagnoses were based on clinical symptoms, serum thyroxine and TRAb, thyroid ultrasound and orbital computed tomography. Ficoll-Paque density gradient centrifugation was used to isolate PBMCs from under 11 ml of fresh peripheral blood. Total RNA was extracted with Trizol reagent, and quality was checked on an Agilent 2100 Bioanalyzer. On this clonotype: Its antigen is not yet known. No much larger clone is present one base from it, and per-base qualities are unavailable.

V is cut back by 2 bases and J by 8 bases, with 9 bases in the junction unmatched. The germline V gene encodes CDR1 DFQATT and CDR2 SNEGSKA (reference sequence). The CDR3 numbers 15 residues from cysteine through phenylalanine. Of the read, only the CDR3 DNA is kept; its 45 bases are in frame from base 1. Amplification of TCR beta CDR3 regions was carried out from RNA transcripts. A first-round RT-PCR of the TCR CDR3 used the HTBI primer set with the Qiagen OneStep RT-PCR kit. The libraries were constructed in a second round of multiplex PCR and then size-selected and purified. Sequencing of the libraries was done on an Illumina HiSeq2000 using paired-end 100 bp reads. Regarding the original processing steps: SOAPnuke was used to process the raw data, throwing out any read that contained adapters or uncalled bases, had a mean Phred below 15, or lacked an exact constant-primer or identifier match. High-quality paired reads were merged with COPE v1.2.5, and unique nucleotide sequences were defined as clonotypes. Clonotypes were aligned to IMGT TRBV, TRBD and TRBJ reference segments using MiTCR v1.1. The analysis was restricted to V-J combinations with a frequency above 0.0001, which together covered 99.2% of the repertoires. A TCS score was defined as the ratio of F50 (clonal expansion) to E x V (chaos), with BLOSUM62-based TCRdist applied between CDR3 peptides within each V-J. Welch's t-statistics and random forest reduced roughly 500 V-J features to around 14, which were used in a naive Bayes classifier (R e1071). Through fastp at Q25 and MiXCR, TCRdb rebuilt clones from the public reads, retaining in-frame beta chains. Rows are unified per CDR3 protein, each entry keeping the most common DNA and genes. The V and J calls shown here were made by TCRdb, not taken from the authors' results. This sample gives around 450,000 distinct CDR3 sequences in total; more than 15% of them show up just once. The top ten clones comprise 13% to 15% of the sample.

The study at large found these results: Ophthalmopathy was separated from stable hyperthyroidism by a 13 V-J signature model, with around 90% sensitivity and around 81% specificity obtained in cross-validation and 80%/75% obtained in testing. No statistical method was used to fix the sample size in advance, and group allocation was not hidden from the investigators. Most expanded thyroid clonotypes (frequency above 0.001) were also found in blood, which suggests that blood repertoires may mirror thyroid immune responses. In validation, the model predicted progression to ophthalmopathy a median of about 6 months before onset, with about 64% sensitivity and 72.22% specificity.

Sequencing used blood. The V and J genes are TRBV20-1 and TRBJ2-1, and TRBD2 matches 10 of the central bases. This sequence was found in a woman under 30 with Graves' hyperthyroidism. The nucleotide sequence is TGCAGTGCTAGAAGTATCGCTAGCGGGAGCCATGAGCAGTTCTTC. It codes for CSARSIASGSHEQFF.